This T cell receptor (beta chain) was obtained from a study of blood T cell repertoires in COVID-19 (dated by TCRdb to 2020 to 2022). Study-level background: Samples from collaborators originated in the United States, Italy and Spain and spanned both the acute and convalescent phases of COVID-19. Where available, HLA class I and class II types were obtained from metadata supplied by the sample provider rather than from assay-based typing. The samples were drawn from two sources: the first 160 participants of the ongoing ImmuneRACE study, and 1,200 or so subjects contributed by 6 global collaborators. Deeply sampled blood TCRbeta repertoires from subjects exposed to, actively infected with, or recovered from COVID-19 were included in the dataset. The material from the prospective study consisted of cDNA or gDNA derived from T cells, B-cell-depleted T cells, or PBMCs. The repertoires were made available in a free public database intended to serve as a resource for research on the immune response to SARS-CoV-2. Nearly every sample came with metadata listing a de-identified subject ID, COVID-19 status, age in years and sex.

Results the study describes overall, beyond this receptor: The quantity of clinical and demographic metadata differed by source and by participant and was supplied without curation.

Whole blood was collected in K2EDTA tubes by collaborating institutions according to the institutions' own protocols. For TCRbeta analysis, collaborators shipped samples as frozen whole blood, isolated PBMCs, or DNA extracted from either of those sample types. From the germline V gene, CDR1 is KGHDR and CDR2 is SFDVKD. V is pruned by 4 bases and J by 5 bases, leaving 13 bases of the junction without a gene match. The CDR3, cysteine through phenylalanine, is 18 amino acids long. Of all the DNA, just the CDR3 is kept, 54 bases in frame from base 1. As regards this clone: Its antigen target is currently unknown. The input lacks base qualities; no much larger clone sits a single base away.

The immunoSEQ Assay, a bias-controlled multiplex PCR, was used to amplify TCRbeta CDR3 regions from genomic DNA. The paper's data handling went like this. Within the assay, amplification of reference gene primers was used to estimate how many nucleated cells each sample contained. To quantify the absolute abundance of each unique TCRbeta CDR3 rearrangement, sequence reads were collapsed and filtered. For each sample, productive Simpson clonality was calculated by taking the square root of Simpson's diversity index across productive rearrangements. TCRdb obtained this table from immuneACCESS and retained in-frame rearrangements with V and J assigned. These tables miss some clones; where compared with another copy, unresolved V genes account for less than half of the shortfall, and the remainder is unexplained. V, J and clone size derive from that table, while D and trimming were established from the DNA sequence. The sample records 50,000 to 65,000 clones, approximately 86% of which are singletons. The ten largest clones represent approximately 4.8% of the sample.

Sequencing used peripheral blood. This chain joins TRBV24-1 to TRBJ2-2, with 9 central nucleotides matching TRBD1. This clonotype originated in a man between 60 and 70 years old with acute or convalescent COVID-19. The CDR3 has the sequence CATSDRTGGFINTGELFF. The sequenced DNA: TGTGCCACCAGTGACCGAACAGGGGGCTTCATCAATACCGGGGAGCTGTTTTTT.